Sequencing of this T cell receptor beta chain was carried out in a study of blood T cell repertoires in COVID-19. Study-level information: The United States, Italy and Spain supplied acute and convalescent COVID-19 samples. The cDNA or gDNA used as material had been derived from T cells, B-cell-depleted T cells, or PBMCs.

Original data processing: Counts of nucleated cells, estimated from reference gene primer amplification, were obtained. Assay used: immunoSEQ multiplex PCR; TCRdb lists only in-frame clones, some missing. V and J calls and clone size come straight from that table; D and trimming were deduced from the DNA. Among 200,000 or so clones listed, 85% to 90% were seen once. The CDR3 consists of 15 residues. The V gene's germline CDR1 is SGHTA and CDR2 FQGNSA. With V trimmed by 2 bases and J by 4 bases, 5 bases remained unmatched. Material: peripheral blood. This chain connects TRBV7-2 to TRBJ2-1; 7 bases are a match to TRBD2. This sequence was found in a woman aged 50 to 65 with acute or convalescent COVID-19. CDR3 bases: TGTGCCAGCAGCTTATCGGTTAGCGGGTACAATGAGCAGTTCTTC. Its translation is CASSLSVSGYNEQFF.